The 24 T cell receptor beta chains in this list originate from one sample, sequenced in a study of cytomegalovirus exposure and HLA in healthy donors. Amplification used 60 Vbeta primers and 13 Jbeta primers. Sequenced by immunoSEQ multiplex PCR; TCRdb stores in-frame clones only, minus some. Of around 140,000 clones listed, roughly 90% are singletons. Sequenced sample: PBMCs. The receptor source for this set is a woman aged 35 to 49 in good health and CMV-seronegative.

The V gene is TRBV29-1, the J gene TRBJ2-1; D possibly corresponds to TRBD1 (5 bases). Germline V CDR1 and CDR2: SQVTM, ANQGSEA. With 7 bases removed from V and 4 bases from J, the gap between germline ends came to 17 bases. The CDR3 sequence is 14 residues long. The CDR3 DNA is TGCAGCGCCCCTACAGGTACCGGATACAATGAGCAGTTCTTC. This codes for CSAPTGTGYNEQFF.

This chain links TRBV7-9 with TRBJ2-7; 7 bases are a match to TRBD1. This CDR3 is built from 14 residues. The germline CDR1 and CDR2 sequences are SEHNR and FQNEAQ (reference sequence). V shed 6 bases, J shed 4 bases, and the junction held 9 bases outside the gene matches. The CDR3 DNA sequence: TGTGCCAGCAGTCAAACAGGGGATGGGTACGAGCAGTACTTC. Translation: CASSQTGDGYEQYF.

V and J are TRBV29-1 and TRBJ1-3; D remains unclear. V was shortened by 3 bases and J by 3 bases, with 9 bases between the two germline ends. The CDR3 extends over 13 amino acids. Germline values: CDR1 SQVTM, CDR2 ANQGSEA. CDR3 in amino acids: CSVDTYNGNTIYF. As DNA, the CDR3 is TGCAGCGTTGACACGTACAATGGAAACACCATATATTTT.

V is TRBV27 and J is TRBJ2-7; D gene ambiguous. The V and J ends lost 3 bases and 6 bases respectively, with 12 bases between them. The CDR3 spans 13 residues. Germline V gives CDR1 MNHEY, CDR2 SMNVEV (reference sequence). CDR3 sequence (DNA): TGTGCCAGCAGTTTTGGCAGGCACAGCGAGCAGTACTTC. Protein product: CASSFGRHSEQYF.

J is TRBJ2-7 and V is TRBV18, with 7 bases that match TRBD1. Germline-derived CDR1 and CDR2 are KGHSH and LQKENI. V gave up 1 base and J gave up 3 bases; unmatched junction bases: 6. CDR3 length: 15 residues. CDR3 DNA: TGTGCCAGCTCACCACAGAACAACAGGGGCTACGAGCAGTACTTC. Its translation: CASSPQNNRGYEQYF.

This clone was observed a single time. The V call is TRBV6-1, the J call TRBJ1-2; 8 bases agree with TRBD1. The V gene end was trimmed by 7 bases and the J gene end by 6 bases; junction bases not matched to a gene: 10. The CDR3 has 14 residues. The germline V gene encodes CDR1 MNHNS and CDR2 SASEGT. The CDR3 coding sequence is TGTGCCAGCACCCTGGACAGGGTCCAGCATGGCTACACCTTC. It yields the protein CASTLDRVQHGYTF.

CDR3 region: CASSLLQYEQYF. The CDR3 bases are TGTGCCAGCAGCTTGTTACAGTACGAGCAGTACTTC. The V gene is TRBV5-6, the J gene TRBJ2-7; D is unclear. The ends were cut back, 1 base at V and 4 bases at J, with 6 bases in the middle. Per the germline V gene, CDR1 is SGHDT and CDR2 is YYEEEE. This CDR3 has 12 residues.

The chain carries TRBV7-6 and TRBJ2-1, with 9 bases lining up with TRBD2. The trim removed 1 base at V and 8 bases at J, leaving 6 bases unmatched. This CDR3 has 15 residues. The germline CDR1 and CDR2 sequences are SGHVS and FNYEAQ. CDR3 DNA sequence: TGTGCCAGCAGCTTAGGAGCGGGAGGCGGGGATGAGCAGTTCTTC. This gives the protein CASSLGAGGGDEQFF.

The gene calls are TRBV6-5 and TRBJ2-2; D is perhaps TRBD1 (6 bases). This CDR3 has 15 residues. V was cut by 7 bases and J by 9 bases, with 21 bases left in between. CDR1 MNHEY and CDR2 SVGAGI come from the germline V gene. CDR3 sequence reads: CASTFGGVEDRELFF. The CDR3 DNA is TGTGCCAGCACCTTTGGGGGCGTCGAAGACCGGGAGCTGTTTTTT.

The V and J genes are TRBV18 and TRBJ1-5, with 8 bases matching TRBD1. V was pared by 3 bases and J by 9 bases, with 7 bases of the junction left unmatched. The CDR3 is made up of 14 amino acids. The germline CDR1 and CDR2 sequences are KGHSH and LQKENI. CDR3: CASSPTDRVSPQHF. As DNA, the CDR3 is TGTGCCAGCTCACCCACGGACAGGGTATCGCCCCAGCATTTT.

A remark on this clone: An end of the junction differs from the germline gene, which may be a read error. The chain joins TRBV7-9 to TRBJ1-4, with 7 nucleotides matching TRBD1. Germline values: CDR1 SEHNR, CDR2 FQNEAQ (reference sequence). The CDR3 consists of 14 residues. The CDR3 DNA sequence: TGTTCCAGCAGCTTTACAGGGGTTAATGAAAAACTGTTTTTT. Encoded protein: CSSSFTGVNEKLFF.

V and J are TRBV5-4 and TRBJ2-5, with a weak D call TRBD1 (6 bases). CDR3 length: 14 residues. V lost 4 bases and J 3 bases, leaving 13 bases between the germline ends. CDR1 and CDR2 (germline): SGHNT, YYREEE (reference sequence). The CDR3: CASSIPGQEETQYF. As DNA, the CDR3 is TGTGCCAGCAGCATACCGGGACAAGAAGAGACCCAGTACTTC.

The chain is built from TRBV28 and TRBJ1-2; maybe TRBD1 (5 bases). The V end lost 7 bases, the J end lost 5 bases, and 26 bases lay between the germline ends. Germline V gene sequence: CDR1 MDHEN, CDR2 SYDVKM. CDR3 length: 17 residues. CDR3 residues: CASISGQGFGSGYGYTF. Written as DNA, the CDR3 is TGTGCCAGCATTTCCGGGCAGGGATTTGGTTCGGGTTATGGCTACACCTTC.

This chain connects TRBV6-4 to TRBJ2-6; D is uncertain. The V gene's germline CDR1 is MRHNA and CDR2 SNTAGT. This CDR3 spans 14 amino acids. V was shortened by 4 bases and J by 0 bases, with 4 bases between the two germline ends. The CDR3 loop reads CASSGDSGANVLTF. The DNA of the CDR3 is TGTGCCAGCAGTGGCGACTCTGGGGCCAACGTCCTGACTTTC.

This clone has just a few counts. The chain uses TRBV7-9 and TRBJ2-5; D perhaps matches TRBD2 (6 bases). V lost 6 bases to trimming and J lost 5 bases, with 13 bases between them. Germline lookup yields CDR1 SEHNR and CDR2 FQNEAQ (reference sequence). There are 13 residues in the CDR3. CDR3 protein: CASRRGGSETQYF. CDR3 in DNA: TGTGCCAGCAGGCGTGGGGGGTCGGAGACCCAGTACTTC.

The rearrangement joins TRBV11-2 to TRBJ2-5; the D gene is possibly TRBD2 (5 bases). Germline lookup yields CDR1 SGHAT and CDR2 FQNNGV. This CDR3 comprises 15 residues. Trimming took off 5 bases at V and 1 base at J, with 14 bases between the two ends. The CDR3 sequence is CASSIGLTTQETQYF. CDR3 DNA sequence: TGTGCCAGCAGCATAGGACTGACTACCCAAGAGACCCAGTACTTC.

The genes are TRBV27 and TRBJ2-1; 8 bases fit TRBD2. The length of the CDR3 is 14 residues. After removal of 8 bases from V and 9 bases from J, the junction contained 12 bases not matched to a gene. Germline CDR1 and CDR2: MNHEY and SMNVEV (reference sequence). The chain's CDR3 is CASYLIGGAGEQFF. In DNA, the CDR3 is TGTGCCAGCTACCTAATCGGGGGGGCGGGTGAGCAGTTCTTC.

The sample holds one count of this clone. The genes are TRBV21-1 and TRBJ2-5; the table's D call TRBD2 went unverified against the DNA. TRBV21-1 is an annotated pseudogene. This CDR3 comprises 12 residues. The CDR3 sequence: CASSPWRKTQYF. For the CDR3, the DNA is TGTGCCAGCAGCCCCTGGAGAAAGACCCAGTACTTC.

V usage is TRBV7-2 and J usage is TRBJ2-7; D is undetermined. Looked up from germline, CDR1 is SGHTA and CDR2 is FQGNSA. Deletions cut 5 bases from V and 3 bases from J, with 17 bases between. The CDR3 length is 15 residues. The CDR3 sequence is CASSLRRRSLYEQYF. The CDR3 coding sequence is TGTGCCAGCAGCCTACGTCGACGGAGCCTCTACGAGCAGTACTTC.

This clone was detected once. At one end, the junction sequence differs from germline, possibly due to a read error. The chain is built from TRBV7-9 and TRBJ2-3; the match to TRBD2 covers 12 bases. The germline V gene has CDR1 SEHNR and CDR2 FQNEAQ (reference sequence). The CDR3 length is 15 residues. CDR3 sequence: CASSLAGGPSDTQYF. CDR3 DNA: TGTGCCAGCAGCCTAGCGGGAGGGCCATCAGATACGCAGTATTTT.

V is TRBV11-2 and J is TRBJ2-1; a possible D gene is TRBD1 (6 bases). This CDR3 is 13 amino acids long. Germline lookup yields CDR1 SGHAT and CDR2 FQNNGV. V was clipped by 8 bases and J by 2 bases, with 10 bases between them. The CDR3 nucleotides are TGTGCCAGCCTCCGGGACACCTACAATGAGCAGTTCTTC. Translation: CASLRDTYNEQFF.

This chain uses TRBV7-2 with TRBJ2-1; TRBD2 is a possible D gene (5 bases). The CDR3 extends over 15 amino acids. With 1 base removed from V and 0 bases from J, the gap between germline ends came to 7 bases. Germline V lookup: CDR1 SGHTA, CDR2 FQGNSA. Here the CDR3 DNA reads TGTGCCAGCAGCTTAGAAACTAGCTCCTACAATGAGCAGTTCTTC. It yields the protein CASSLETSSYNEQFF.

The V call is TRBV5-4, the J call TRBJ2-5, with 7 bases that match TRBD1. CDR1 is SGHNT and CDR2 is YYREEE in the germline V gene (reference sequence). The CDR3 extends over 12 amino acids. The V segment lost 7 bases and the J segment 5 bases; nucleotides outside the gene matches: 5. This CDR3 reads CASGPQGETQYF. CDR3 bases: TGTGCCAGCGGGCCACAGGGGGAGACCCAGTACTTC. Combining the CDR3 with reference TRBV5-4 and TRBJ2-5 gives the whole variable domain ETGVTQSPTHLIKTRGQQVTLRCSSQSGHNTVSWYQQALGQGPQFIFQYYREEENGRGNFPPRFSGLQFPNYSSELNVNALELDDSALYLCASGPQGETQYFGPGTRLLVL.

The chain uses TRBV19 and TRBJ2-1, with 11 bases fitting TRBD2. Germline V lookup: CDR1 LNHDA, CDR2 SQIVND (reference sequence). V lost 5 bases and J lost 1; bases outside the gene matches: 4. The length of the CDR3 is 16 residues. CDR3 protein: CASSSTSGSSYNEQFF. CDR3 coding DNA: TGTGCCAGTAGTTCAACTAGCGGGAGTTCCTACAATGAGCAGTTCTTC.